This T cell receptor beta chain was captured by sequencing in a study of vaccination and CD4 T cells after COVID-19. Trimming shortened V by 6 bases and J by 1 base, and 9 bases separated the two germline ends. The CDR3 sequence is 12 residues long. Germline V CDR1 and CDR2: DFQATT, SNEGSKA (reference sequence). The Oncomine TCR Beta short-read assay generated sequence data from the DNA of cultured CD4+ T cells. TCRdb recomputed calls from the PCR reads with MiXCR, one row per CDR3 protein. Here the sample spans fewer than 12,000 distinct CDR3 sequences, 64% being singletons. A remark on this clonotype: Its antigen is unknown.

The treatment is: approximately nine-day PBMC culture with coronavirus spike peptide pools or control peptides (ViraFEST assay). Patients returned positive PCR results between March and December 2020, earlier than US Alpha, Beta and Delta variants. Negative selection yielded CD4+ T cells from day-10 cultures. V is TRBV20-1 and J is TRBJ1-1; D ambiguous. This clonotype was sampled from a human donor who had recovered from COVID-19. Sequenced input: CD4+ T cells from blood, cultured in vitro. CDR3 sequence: CSAEGGNTEAFF. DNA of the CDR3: TGCAGTGCCGAGGGAGGGAACACTGAAGCTTTCTTT.